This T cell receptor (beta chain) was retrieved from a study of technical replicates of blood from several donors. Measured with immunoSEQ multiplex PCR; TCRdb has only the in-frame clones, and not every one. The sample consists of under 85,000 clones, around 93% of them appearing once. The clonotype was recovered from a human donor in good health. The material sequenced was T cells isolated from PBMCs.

CDR3 loop: CASRGQGTGELFF. Written as DNA, the CDR3 is TGTGCCTCTAGGGGACAGGGCACCGGGGAGCTGTTTTTT. V gene TRBV30 combines with J gene TRBJ2-2; 9 bases fit TRBD1. In germline, CDR1 is GTSNPN, CDR2 SVGIG (reference sequence). V lost 7 bases and J lost 4; bases outside the gene matches: 4. The CDR3 totals 13 residues.